Detailed here is one TCR beta chain. Seattle's enrolled individuals joined amid active infection and were then monitored longitudinally. The data are from a study of blood T cell repertoires in COVID-19. The CDR3 has 15 residues. CDR1 SGDLS and CDR2 YYNGEE come from the germline V gene. V lost 3 bases and J lost 2, with 14 bases in between. Sequencing was performed with immunoSEQ multiplex PCR; in TCRdb, only in-frame clones are kept and a portion is missing. Here the sample spans approximately 110,000 clones, 80% to 95% being singletons. Source material: peripheral blood. The sequence derives from a man aged 50 to 60 with COVID-19, enrolled during active disease. This sequence joins TRBV9 and TRBJ2-5, with D possibly matching TRBD1 (5 bases). The CDR3 coding sequence is TGTGCCAGCAGCGAGGGGTCTATGCGGCAAGAGACCCAGTACTTC. The encoded protein is CASSEGSMRQETQYF.